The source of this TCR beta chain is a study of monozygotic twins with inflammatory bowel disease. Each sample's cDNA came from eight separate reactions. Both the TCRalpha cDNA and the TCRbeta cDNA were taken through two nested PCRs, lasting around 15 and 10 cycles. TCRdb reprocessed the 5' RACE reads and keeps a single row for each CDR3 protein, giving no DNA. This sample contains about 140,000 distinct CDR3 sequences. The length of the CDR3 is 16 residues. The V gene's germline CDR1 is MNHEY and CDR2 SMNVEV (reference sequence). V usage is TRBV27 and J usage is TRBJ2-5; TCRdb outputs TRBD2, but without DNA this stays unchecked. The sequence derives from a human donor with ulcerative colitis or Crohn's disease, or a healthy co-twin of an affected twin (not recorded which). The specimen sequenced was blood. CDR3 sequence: CASSFNIAGGLRAQYF.